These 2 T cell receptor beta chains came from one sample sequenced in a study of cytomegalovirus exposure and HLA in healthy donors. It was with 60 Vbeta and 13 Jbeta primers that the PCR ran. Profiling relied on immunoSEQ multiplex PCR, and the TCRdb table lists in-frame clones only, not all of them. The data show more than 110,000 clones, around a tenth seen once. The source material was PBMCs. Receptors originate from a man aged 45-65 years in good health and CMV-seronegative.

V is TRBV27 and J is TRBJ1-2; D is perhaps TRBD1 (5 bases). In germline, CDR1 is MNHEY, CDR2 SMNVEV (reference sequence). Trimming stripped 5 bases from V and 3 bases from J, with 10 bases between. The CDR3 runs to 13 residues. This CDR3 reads CASSTGQDYGYTF. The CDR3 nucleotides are TGTGCCAGCAGTACCGGACAAGACTATGGCTACACCTTC.

The CDR3 sequence is CASSLDGGVMNTEAFF. CDR3 nucleotides: TGTGCCAGCAGCTTAGACGGGGGGGTAATGAACACTGAAGCTTTCTTT. The V and J genes are TRBV7-3 and TRBJ1-1, with D possibly matching TRBD1 (5 bases). From germline, CDR1 is SGHTA and CDR2 FQGTGA. There are 16 residues in the CDR3. Between the trimmed V and J ends, which lost 2 bases and 0 bases, there was a span of 13 bases. Based on the CDR3 plus reference TRBV7-3 and TRBJ1-1, the full variable domain is GAGVSQTPSNKVTEKGKYVELRCDPISGHTALYWYRQSLGQGPEFLIYFQGTGAADDSGLPNDRFFAVRPEGSVSTLKIQRTERGDSAVYLCASSLDGGVMNTEAFFGQGTRLTVV.